The clone carrying this T cell receptor (beta chain) appeared a few times. Its antigen is still unknown. A J-beta primer mix and a sample-barcoded 5' primer were used in a second PCR of about 6 to 12 cycles. MiXCR, applied by TCRdb to the 5' RACE reads, yields one record per CDR3 protein. The sample consists of 600,000 to 800,000 distinct CDR3 sequences, around a fifth of them appearing once. The data are from a study of blood T cells in healthy people across ages. As for the study in general: For every two T cells, template switching captured about one barcoded beta molecule.

Study observations and caveats: Donor CMV infection status was unknown, possibly confounding age-related changes in expanded clonotypes. Higher diversity, along with more naive CD4+ cells, distinguished long-lived donors from aged donors.

Germline assignment: CDR1 SQVTM and CDR2 ANQGSEA. The CDR3 covers 13 residues. Deletions cut 1 base from V and 2 bases from J, with 8 bases between. The specimen sequenced was blood. This TCR was sampled from a man between 65 and 79 years old in good health. The J gene is TRBJ1-2, the V gene TRBV29-1; D gene ambiguous. This CDR3 is CSVEVGPNYGYTF. The CDR3 DNA reads as TGCAGCGTTGAAGTAGGTCCGAACTATGGCTACACCTTC.